This T cell receptor beta chain was found in a study of cytomegalovirus exposure and HLA in healthy donors. Study summary: Sequencing of roughly 180 million T cells in an earlier analysis found 95 million to 120 million unique TCR beta sequences.

Study-wide results and caveats: Association of 16,951 TCR beta sequences with HLA alleles was found at 0.05 false discovery rate in a later analysis. In an earlier analysis, in roughly 600 donors, most V segments appeared productive either ~90% or ~30% of the time. In vitro assays verified that three CMV-associated chains recognized CMV antigens specifically.

With regard to this clone: Its antigen is still unknown.

The PCR ran on 60 Vbeta and 13 Jbeta primers. Sequenced by immunoSEQ multiplex PCR; TCRdb stores in-frame clones only, minus some. The profile shows around 52,000 clones, roughly four fifths of them singletons. V lost 4 bases to trimming and J lost 12 bases; unmatched junction nucleotides: 8. Germline V gene data show CDR1 as SGDLS and CDR2 as YYNGEE. CDR3 length: 15 amino acids. The V and J genes are TRBV9 and TRBJ2-1; TRBD2 matches at 15 bases. This clonotype was sampled from a man aged 40-49 years in good health and CMV-seronegative. Sequencing was performed on PBMCs. Written as DNA, the CDR3 is TGTGCCAGCAGCCCCCAGGGACTAGCGGGGGGTGGGCAGTTCTTC. Protein product: CASSPQGLAGGGQFF.